This T cell receptor (beta chain) was recovered during a study of blood T cell repertoires in COVID-19. This clone was observed a single time. The CDR3 is 18 residues long. The V segment lost 3 bases and the J segment 6 bases; nucleotides outside the gene matches: 16. Data came from immunoSEQ multiplex PCR; TCRdb stores just in-frame clones and leaves some out. The table shows fewer than 65,000 clones, with 85% to 95% occurring only once. The V and J genes are TRBV5-7 and TRBJ1-5; 9 nucleotides align to TRBD1. TRBV5-7 is flagged as an ORF with uncertain function. What was sequenced was peripheral blood. The sequence was obtained from a man between 45 and 60 years old with acute or convalescent COVID-19. This CDR3 reads CASSWGGDREDLGQPQHF. CDR3 in DNA: TGTGCCAGCAGCTGGGGGGGGGACAGGGAGGATCTCGGTCAGCCCCAGCATTTT.